The next 28 T cell receptor beta chains were all read from a single sample in a study of shared clonotypes between healthy human individuals. CD8 cells regarded as naive lacked CD45RO, were positively chosen for CCR7, and omitted terminally differentiated effector memory CD45RA+ cells. The protocol was immunoSEQ multiplex PCR, while the TCRdb copy is restricted to in-frame clones and leaves out a portion. Of approximately 2,200,000 clones listed, 85% to 95% were seen once; the top ten hold over 1.5%. The specimen sequenced was naive CD8+ T cells from PBMCs. The source of these receptors is a man younger than 30 in good health. Some clones in this sample may be carry-over from other donors' samples.

This clone appeared once. V usage is TRBV4-1 and J usage is TRBJ2-7; D gene unclear. Germline V gene data show CDR1 as MGHRA and CDR2 as YSYEKL. The CDR3 is made up of 13 amino acids. Trimming removed 4 bases at V and 3 bases at J, with 10 bases between. CDR3 sequence (DNA): TGCGCCAGCAGCCCAGGACGGATCTACGAGCAGTACTTC. It is translated as CASSPGRIYEQYF.

The rearrangement uses TRBV28 and TRBJ1-2; D is ambiguous. With 5 bases removed from V and 0 bases from J, the gap between germline ends came to 22 bases. The V gene's germline CDR1 is MDHEN and CDR2 SYDVKM. This CDR3 region has 18 residues. The CDR3 reads CASSRDPPRALTNYGYTF. The CDR3 DNA reads TGTGCCAGCAGTCGAGACCCCCCGAGGGCTCTAACTAACTATGGCTACACCTTC.

The rearrangement joins TRBV5-1 to TRBJ2-3; D is perhaps TRBD1 (6 bases). Trimming pared 0 bases from V and 1 base from J, leaving 9 bases between. Germline-derived CDR1 and CDR2 are SGHRS and YFSETQ. This CDR3 region has 15 residues. CDR3 DNA sequence: TGCGCCAGCAGCTTGGGGGGGCTCGGCACAGATACGCAGTATTTT. Its translation: CASSLGGLGTDTQYF.

The chain employs TRBV14 and TRBJ1-2, with D unresolved. V lost 1 base and J lost 7, with 10 bases in between. Per germline, CDR1 SGHDN and CDR2 FVKESK. The CDR3 has 13 residues. The CDR3 coding sequence is TGTGCCAGCAGCCAAGTTAAACTGGGTGGCTACACCTTC. Translating it yields CASSQVKLGGYTF.

V gene TRBV7-9 combines with J gene TRBJ2-5; D not certain. This CDR3 is built from 17 residues. The germline V gene has CDR1 SEHNR and CDR2 FQNEAQ (reference sequence). The V end was cut by 6 bases, the J end by 8 bases, with 28 bases between. In nucleotides, the CDR3 is TGTGCCAGCAGAGCTTGGGTTTGGAAAGATGGTCTCAGAACCCAGTACTTC. This translates into CASRAWVWKDGLRTQYF.

In the case of this clone: Other DNA sequences from this sample encode an identical CDR3 as well. This chain joins TRBV27 and TRBJ1-3; no clear D gene. V was trimmed by 4 bases and J by 1 base, leaving 8 bases between them. Germline CDR1 MNHEY, CDR2 SMNVEV (reference sequence). CDR3 length equals 14 residues. CDR3 region: CASSWTGSGNTIYF. The CDR3 DNA sequence: TGTGCCAGCAGTTGGACGGGTTCTGGAAACACCATATATTTT.

The chain couples TRBV2 to TRBJ1-1, with 10 bases lining up with TRBD1. The CDR3 is made up of 17 amino acids. Germline trimming cut 1 base from V and 5 bases from J; bases unmatched to any gene: 10. Germline V lookup: CDR1 SNHLY, CDR2 FYNNEI. The CDR3 nucleotides are TGTGCCAGCAGTGAAGTGATTATGGGACAGGGGCTGACTGAAGCTTTCTTT. Its translation: CASSEVIMGQGLTEAFF.

The rearrangement joins TRBV7-8 to TRBJ1-2; D perhaps matches TRBD1 (5 bases). The ends were cut back, 5 bases at V and 8 bases at J, with 18 bases in the middle. Germline V lookup: CDR1 SGHVS, CDR2 FQNEAQ. This CDR3 has 14 residues. CDR3 region: CASSPGGTESGYTF. CDR3 in DNA: TGTGCCAGCAGCCCGGGGGGTACGGAATCCGGCTACACCTTC.

The chain couples TRBV7-8 to TRBJ1-4; TRBD1 might be the D (6 bases). The CDR3 is 16 amino acids. Germline loops: CDR1 SGHVS, CDR2 FQNEAQ. Between the trimmed V and J ends, which lost 10 bases and 10 bases, there was a span of 28 bases. For the CDR3, the DNA is TGTGCCACCGAGGAGGGCCGAACAGGGAATAGGGGAAAACTGTTTTTT. It encodes CATEEGRTGNRGKLFF.

The genes are TRBV9 and TRBJ1-2, with 8 positions matching TRBD1. Per germline, CDR1 SGDLS and CDR2 YYNGEE. The CDR3 consists of 15 residues. The J segment lost 1 base and the V segment lost 2 bases, leaving 4 bases of the junction unmatched. This chain's CDR3 is CASSVRDRLNYGYTF. DNA for the CDR3: TGTGCCAGCAGCGTCCGGGACAGGCTTAACTATGGCTACACCTTC.

The chain combines TRBV7-2 with TRBJ1-5; the D is unclear. The CDR3 is made up of 15 amino acids. V was pared by 5 bases and J by 0 bases, with 11 bases between. Germline CDR1 and CDR2: SGHTA and FQGNSA. The CDR3 sequence: CASSGRAGSNQPQHF. CDR3 DNA sequence: TGTGCCAGCAGCGGCAGAGCGGGTAGCAATCAGCCCCAGCATTTT.

The V call is TRBV27, the J call TRBJ2-7; D is uncertain. Germline assignment: CDR1 MNHEY and CDR2 SMNVEV (reference sequence). The CDR3 is 14 residues long. The V gene lost 4 bases and the J gene lost 2 bases, with 12 bases spanning the gap. The DNA for the CDR3 is TGTGCCAGCAGTTCTCCCGGCCTCGCCTACGAGCAGTACTTC. Protein product: CASSSPGLAYEQYF.

Only one count was recorded for this clone. The chain couples TRBV9 to TRBJ1-2; weak D call: TRBD1 (6 bases). V lost 4 bases and J 4 bases, leaving 17 bases between the germline ends. Germline assignment: CDR1 SGDLS and CDR2 YYNGEE. This CDR3 is 15 amino acids long. The CDR3 sequence: CASSLSNRAGYGYTF. For the CDR3, the DNA is TGTGCCAGCAGCTTGAGTAACAGGGCTGGCTATGGCTACACCTTC. Complete variable domain (other parts from reference TRBV9 and TRBJ1-2): DSGVTQTPKHLITATGQRVTLRCSPRSGDLSVYWYQQSLDQGLQFLIQYYNGEERAKGNILERFSAQQFPDLHSELNLSSLELGDSALYFCASSLSNRAGYGYTFGSGTRLTVV.

This chain links TRBV27 with TRBJ2-3; 9 bases are a match to TRBD2. Trimming removed 4 bases from V and 5 bases from J; junction bases left unmatched: 4. This CDR3 comprises 14 residues. CDR1 is MNHEY, CDR2 SMNVEV, per germline (reference sequence). The CDR3 spells CASSWAGGLDTQYF. In DNA, the CDR3 is TGTGCCAGCAGTTGGGCGGGAGGGTTAGATACGCAGTATTTT.

The chain couples TRBV7-9 to TRBJ2-7; the D is unclear. The V gene's germline CDR1 is SEHNR and CDR2 FQNEAQ (reference sequence). This CDR3 contains 14 residues. V shed 5 bases and J shed 4 bases, with 15 bases lying between them. CDR3 in amino acids: CASSDDGIGYEQYF. The DNA for the CDR3 is TGTGCCAGCAGCGACGATGGTATTGGGTACGAGCAGTACTTC.

The chain recombines TRBV5-4 with TRBJ1-2; D unresolved. The CDR3 totals 15 residues. The germline V gene has CDR1 SGHNT and CDR2 YYREEE (reference sequence). Between the trimmed V and J ends, which lost 4 bases and 8 bases, there was a span of 21 bases. CDR3 loop: CASSPIEVPRGGYTF. The CDR3 coding sequence is TGTGCCAGCAGCCCTATTGAGGTGCCGCGGGGAGGCTACACCTTC. Using reference TRBV5-4 and TRBJ1-2 for the parts outside the CDR3, the full variable domain is ETGVTQSPTHLIKTRGQQVTLRCSSQSGHNTVSWYQQALGQGPQFIFQYYREEENGRGNFPPRFSGLQFPNYSSELNVNALELDDSALYLCASSPIEVPRGGYTFGSGTRLTVV.

The chain uses TRBV28 and TRBJ1-2, with 9 bases aligning to TRBD1. The CDR3 length is 14 residues. Germline V CDR1 and CDR2: MDHEN, SYDVKM. V lost 6 bases and J lost 5; bases outside the gene matches: 7. As DNA, the CDR3 is TGTGCCAGCAGGTGGACAGGGGTGGGGTATGGCTACACCTTC. Protein: CASRWTGVGYGYTF.

The J gene is TRBJ1-2, the V gene TRBV5-1; no firm D call. V lost 2 bases and J 5 bases, leaving 10 bases between the germline ends. Germline CDR1 is SGHRS and CDR2 is YFSETQ. This CDR3 spans 13 amino acids. CDR3 residues: CASSFENRYGYTF. The CDR3 DNA reads TGCGCCAGCAGCTTCGAGAACCGGTATGGCTACACCTTC.

Here the CDR3 DNA reads TGTGCCACCGATGCCGAAGGGGAGGGAGGAGAAGAGACCCAGTACTTC. It encodes CATDAEGEGGEETQYF. V is TRBV27 and J is TRBJ2-5; TRBD2 matches at 7 bases. The J segment lost 3 bases and the V segment lost 10 bases, leaving 17 bases of the junction unmatched. Germline V lookup: CDR1 MNHEY, CDR2 SMNVEV (reference sequence). The CDR3 runs to 16 residues.

The chain has TRBV7-2 and TRBJ1-4, with D uncertain. Germline V lookup: CDR1 SGHTA, CDR2 FQGNSA. The CDR3 sequence is 16 residues long. The V and J ends lost 1 base and 4 bases respectively, with 13 bases between them. The CDR3 nucleotides are TGTGCCAGCAGCTTAGGTGGGGAGCCGATTAATGAAAAACTGTTTTTT. As protein: CASSLGGEPINEKLFF.

The chain employs TRBV7-9 and TRBJ2-5, with a possible D match to TRBD2 (5 bases). With 1 base removed from V and 5 bases from J, the gap between germline ends came to 23 bases. The CDR3 sequence is 18 residues long. CDR1 is SEHNR and CDR2 is FQNEAQ in the germline V gene (reference sequence). For the CDR3, the DNA is TGTGCCAGCAGCTTAGGGGCGGCACTAGTCGTAGGATGGGAGACCCAGTACTTC. Translation: CASSLGAALVVGWETQYF. The full variable domain, completed using reference TRBV7-9 and TRBJ2-5, is DTGVSQNPRHKITKRGQNVTFRCDPISEHNRLYWYRQTLGQGPEFLTYFQNEAQLEKSRLLSDRFSAERPKGSFSTLEIQRTEQGDSAMYLCASSLGAALVVGWETQYFGPGTRLLVL.

This chain joins TRBV6-6 and TRBJ1-1; the D gene is possibly TRBD1 (5 bases). This CDR3 contains 15 residues. Trimming removed 2 bases at V and 5 bases at J, with 15 bases between. Germline CDR1 and CDR2: MNHNY and SVGAGI (reference sequence). CDR3 amino acids: CASSYDTRGETEAFF. DNA for the CDR3: TGTGCCAGCAGTTACGACACCCGGGGGGAGACTGAAGCTTTCTTT.

This clone was counted once. The gene calls are TRBV27 and TRBJ2-7; TRBD2 is a possible D gene (5 bases). Germline-derived CDR1 and CDR2 are MNHEY and SMNVEV (reference sequence). The CDR3 consists of 13 residues. V lost 3 bases and J 12 bases, leaving 18 bases between the germline ends. The DNA of the CDR3 is TGTGCCAGCAGTTTCGGGGAGAGAGGCAGGAGGTACTTC. Translation gives CASSFGERGRRYF.

The chain carries TRBV5-4 and TRBJ2-7, with unresolved D. V lost 4 bases and J lost 2, with 16 bases in between. Germline-derived CDR1 and CDR2 are SGHNT and YYREEE (reference sequence). The CDR3 extends over 15 amino acids. The CDR3: CASSPRLGSAYEQYF. CDR3 DNA: TGTGCCAGCAGCCCAAGGTTGGGTTCCGCCTACGAGCAGTACTTC.

This chain uses TRBV28 with TRBJ1-2; 7 bases map to TRBD1. CDR1 and CDR2 (germline): MDHEN, SYDVKM. V shed 5 bases, J shed 0 bases, and the junction held 9 bases outside the gene matches. The CDR3 has 16 residues. The CDR3 nucleotides read TGTGCCAGCAGTCTAACAGGGGTTGCGCCTAACTATGGCTACACCTTC. Its translation: CASSLTGVAPNYGYTF.

The chain combines TRBV28 with TRBJ1-5; the D gene is possibly TRBD1 (6 bases). The V gene's germline CDR1 is MDHEN and CDR2 SYDVKM. The CDR3 loop spans 14 amino acids. The CDR3, as DNA: TGTGCTTCAGAGTACAGGGTTTTCGGCCAGCCCCAGCATTTT. Translation: CASEYRVFGQPQHF.

The chain uses TRBV4-3 and TRBJ2-3; D may be TRBD1 or TRBD2 (5 bases each). The CDR3 spans 15 residues. Trimming took off 3 bases at V and 4 bases at J, with 14 bases between the two ends. Germline V lookup: CDR1 LGHNA, CDR2 YSLEER. The CDR3 reads CASSHLTGQADTQYF. CDR3 sequence (DNA): TGCGCCAGCAGCCATCTCACGGGGCAAGCAGATACGCAGTATTTT.

The chain carries TRBV27 and TRBJ2-1; D not resolved. The V and J ends lost 2 bases and 4 bases respectively, with 12 bases between them. The CDR3 has 15 amino acids. Germline CDR1 and CDR2: MNHEY and SMNVEV (reference sequence). The CDR3 here is CASSLTPLTYNEQFF. DNA of the CDR3: TGTGCCAGCAGTTTAACCCCCCTCACGTACAATGAGCAGTTCTTC.